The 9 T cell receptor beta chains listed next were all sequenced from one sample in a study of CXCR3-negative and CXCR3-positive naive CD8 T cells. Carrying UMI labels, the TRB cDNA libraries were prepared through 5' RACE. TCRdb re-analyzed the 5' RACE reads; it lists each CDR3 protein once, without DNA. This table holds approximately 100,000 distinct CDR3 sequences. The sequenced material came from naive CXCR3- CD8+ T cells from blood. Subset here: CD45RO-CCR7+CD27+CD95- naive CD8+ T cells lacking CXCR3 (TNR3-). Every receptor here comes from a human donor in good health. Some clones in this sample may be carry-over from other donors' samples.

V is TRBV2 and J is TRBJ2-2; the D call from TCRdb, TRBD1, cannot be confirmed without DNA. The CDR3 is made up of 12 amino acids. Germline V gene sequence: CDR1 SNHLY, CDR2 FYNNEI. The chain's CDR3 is CASRGNTGELFF.

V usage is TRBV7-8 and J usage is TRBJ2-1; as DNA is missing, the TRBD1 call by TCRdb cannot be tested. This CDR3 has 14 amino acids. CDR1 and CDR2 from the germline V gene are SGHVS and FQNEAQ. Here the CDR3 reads CASFDPIGGDEQFF.

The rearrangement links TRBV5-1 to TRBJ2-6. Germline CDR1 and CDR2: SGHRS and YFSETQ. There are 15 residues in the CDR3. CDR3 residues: CASSLAGSGANVLTF.

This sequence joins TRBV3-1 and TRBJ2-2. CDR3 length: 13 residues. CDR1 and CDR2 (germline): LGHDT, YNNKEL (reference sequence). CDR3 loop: CASRQLNTGELFF. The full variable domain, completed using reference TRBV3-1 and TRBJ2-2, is DTAVSQTPKYLVTQMGNDKSIKCEQNLGHDTMYWYKQDSKKFLKIMFSYNNKELIINETVPNRFSPKSPDKAHLNLHINSLELGDSAVYFCASRQLNTGELFFGEGSRLTVL.

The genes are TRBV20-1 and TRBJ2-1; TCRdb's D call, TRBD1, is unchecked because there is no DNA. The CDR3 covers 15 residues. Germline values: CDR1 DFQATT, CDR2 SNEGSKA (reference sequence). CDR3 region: CSATVDRGFYNEQFF.

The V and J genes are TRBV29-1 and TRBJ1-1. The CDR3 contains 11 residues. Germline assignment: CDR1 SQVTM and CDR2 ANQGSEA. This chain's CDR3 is CSVSWKTEAFF.

The chain's CDR3 is CASSWERSYNEQFF. V gene TRBV28 combines with J gene TRBJ2-1; TCRdb proposes TRBD2, but this gene call is untestable without DNA. Germline V gene lookup returns CDR1 MDHEN and CDR2 SYDVKM. This CDR3 comprises 14 residues.

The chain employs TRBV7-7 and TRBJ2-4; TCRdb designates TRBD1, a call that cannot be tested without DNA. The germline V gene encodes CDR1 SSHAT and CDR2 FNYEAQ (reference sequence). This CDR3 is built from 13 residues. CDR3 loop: CASSPGVWDIQYF.

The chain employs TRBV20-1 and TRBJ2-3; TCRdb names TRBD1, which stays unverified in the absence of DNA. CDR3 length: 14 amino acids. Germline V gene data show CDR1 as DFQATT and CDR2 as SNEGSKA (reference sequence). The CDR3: CSASRGRDADTQYF.